This T cell receptor beta chain was sequenced for a study of cytomegalovirus exposure and HLA in healthy donors. Study summary: Roughly 80 million unique TCRs from HLA-typed donors made up an early data release.

This PCR relied on a set of 60 Vbeta primers and 13 Jbeta primers. Sequenced by immunoSEQ multiplex PCR; TCRdb stores in-frame clones only, minus some. The sample yields over 130,000 clones, roughly 86% seen once. The ends were cut back, 4 bases at V and 0 bases at J, with 11 bases in the middle. The germline gives CDR1 MDHEN, CDR2 SYDVKM. The CDR3 covers 15 residues. The sequenced sample consisted of PBMCs. This receptor was taken from a woman aged 40 to 50 in good health and CMV-seronegative. The V gene is TRBV28, the J gene TRBJ2-3, with a possible D match to TRBD2 (5 bases). CDR3 amino acids: CASSSGAVSTDTQYF. The CDR3, as DNA: TGTGCCAGCAGTTCTGGAGCGGTTAGCACAGATACGCAGTATTTT.